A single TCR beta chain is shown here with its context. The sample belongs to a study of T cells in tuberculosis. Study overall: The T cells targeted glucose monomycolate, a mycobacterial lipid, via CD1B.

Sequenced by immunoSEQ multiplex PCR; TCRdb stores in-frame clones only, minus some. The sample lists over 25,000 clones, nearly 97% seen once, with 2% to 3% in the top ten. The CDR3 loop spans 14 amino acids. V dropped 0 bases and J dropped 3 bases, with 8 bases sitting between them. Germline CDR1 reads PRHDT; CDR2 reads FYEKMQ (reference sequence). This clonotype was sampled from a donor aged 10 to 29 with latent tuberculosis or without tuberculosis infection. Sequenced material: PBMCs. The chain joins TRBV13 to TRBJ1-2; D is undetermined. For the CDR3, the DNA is TGTGCCAGCAGCTTAGGGACTCGGGACTATGGCTACACCTTC. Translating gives CASSLGTRDYGYTF.